The clone carrying this T cell receptor beta chain was observed a few times. From the RT-PCR reads, TCRdb called clonotypes with MiXCR, one entry per CDR3 protein. The repertoire includes 550,000 to 750,000 distinct CDR3 sequences, approximately 14% of them detected once, and 3.6% sits in the top ten. Per germline, CDR1 SGHTA and CDR2 FQGTGA. The CDR3 runs to 17 residues. Trimming cost V 5 bases and J 9 bases; bases outside gene matches: 11. The rearrangement uses TRBV7-3 and TRBJ2-1; 15 nucleotides agree with TRBD2. The sequence derives from a female donor in good health, serving as a healthy control. The sequenced sample consisted of memory CD4+ T cells from blood. The DNA for the CDR3 is TGTGCCAGCAGCCGGACAGGACTAGCGGGAGGGAAAACTGAGCAGTTCTTC. As protein: CASSRTGLAGGKTEQFF. Combining the CDR3 with reference TRBV7-3 and TRBJ2-1 gives the whole variable domain GAGVSQTPSNKVTEKGKYVELRCDPISGHTALYWYRQSLGQGPEFLIYFQGTGAADDSGLPNDRFFAVRPEGSVSTLKIQRTERGDSAVYLCASSRTGLAGGKTEQFFGPGTRLTVL.